This T cell receptor beta chain was sequenced during a study of PD-1 blockade in classical Hodgkin lymphoma. General study results and limits: In CD4+ cells, TCR diversity went up significantly by C4D1, but in CD8+ cells it did not. Repertoire differences lack defined causes, possibly disease activity or prior therapy.

After autologous stem cell transplantation all patients relapsed, and prior brentuximab vedotin exposure differed between cohorts. Comments on this clone: Its matching antigen is unknown.

Germline lookup yields CDR1 MNHNS and CDR2 SASEGT. CDR3 size: 14 residues. With 4 bases removed from V and 8 bases from J, the gap between germline ends came to 17 bases. Measured with immunoSEQ multiplex PCR; TCRdb has only the in-frame clones, and not every one. Among 40,000 to 45,000 clones listed, around 80% were seen once. The sequences come from peripheral blood mononuclear cells (PBMCs), collected at baseline. The chain is built from TRBV6-1 and TRBJ1-2; no firm D call. The TCR was taken from a human donor with classical Hodgkin lymphoma. The CDR3, as DNA: TGTGCCAGCAGTGCCACAGATACTAACTGGGGCTACACCTTC. This sequence encodes CASSATDTNWGYTF.